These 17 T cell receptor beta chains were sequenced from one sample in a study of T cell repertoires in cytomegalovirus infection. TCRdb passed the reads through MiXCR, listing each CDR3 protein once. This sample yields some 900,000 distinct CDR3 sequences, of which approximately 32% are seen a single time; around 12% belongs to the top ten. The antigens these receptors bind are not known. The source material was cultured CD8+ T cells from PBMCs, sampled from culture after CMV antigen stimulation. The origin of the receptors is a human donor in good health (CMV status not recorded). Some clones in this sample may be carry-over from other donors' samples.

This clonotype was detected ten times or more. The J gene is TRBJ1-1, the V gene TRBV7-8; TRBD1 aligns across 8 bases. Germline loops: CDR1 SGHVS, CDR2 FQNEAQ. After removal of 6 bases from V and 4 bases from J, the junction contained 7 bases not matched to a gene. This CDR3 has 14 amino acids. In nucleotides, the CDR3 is TGTGCCAGCAGTATGGACAGGGTCATCACTGAAGCTTTCTTT. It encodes CASSMDRVITEAFF.

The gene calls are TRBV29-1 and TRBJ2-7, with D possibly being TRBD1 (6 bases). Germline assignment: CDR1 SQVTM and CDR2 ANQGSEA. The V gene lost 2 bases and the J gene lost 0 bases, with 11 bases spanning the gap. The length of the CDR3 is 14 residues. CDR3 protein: CSVENRDNSYEQYF. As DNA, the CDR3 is TGCAGCGTTGAAAACCGGGACAACTCCTACGAGCAGTACTTC.

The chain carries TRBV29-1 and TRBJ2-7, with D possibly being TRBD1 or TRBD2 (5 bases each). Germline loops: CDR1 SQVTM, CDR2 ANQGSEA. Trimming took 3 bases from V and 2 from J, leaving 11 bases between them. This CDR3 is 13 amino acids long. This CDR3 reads CSVEGDGPYEQYF. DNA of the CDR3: TGCAGCGTTGAGGGGGACGGTCCCTACGAGCAGTACTTC.

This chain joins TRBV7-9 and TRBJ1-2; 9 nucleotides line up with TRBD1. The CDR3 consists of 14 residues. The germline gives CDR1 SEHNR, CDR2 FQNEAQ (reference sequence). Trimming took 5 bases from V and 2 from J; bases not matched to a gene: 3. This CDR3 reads CASSGGTGNYGYTF. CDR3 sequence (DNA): TGTGCCAGCAGCGGGGGGACAGGGAACTATGGCTACACCTTC. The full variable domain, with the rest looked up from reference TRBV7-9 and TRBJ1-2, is DTGVSQNPRHKITKRGQNVTFRCDPISEHNRLYWYRQTLGQGPEFLTYFQNEAQLEKSRLLSDRFSAERPKGSFSTLEIQRTEQGDSAMYLCASSGGTGNYGYTFGSGTRLTVV.

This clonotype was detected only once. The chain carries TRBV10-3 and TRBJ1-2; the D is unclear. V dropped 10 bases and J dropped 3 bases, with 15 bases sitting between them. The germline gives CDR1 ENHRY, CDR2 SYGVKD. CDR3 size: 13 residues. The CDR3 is CATLEELYYGYTF. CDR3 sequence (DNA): TGTGCCACCCTGGAAGAGTTATACTATGGCTACACCTTC.

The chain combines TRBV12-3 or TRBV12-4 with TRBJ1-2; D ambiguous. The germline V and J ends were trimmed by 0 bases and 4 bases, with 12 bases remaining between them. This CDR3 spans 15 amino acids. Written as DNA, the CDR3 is TGTGCCAGCAGTTTAGCGTTAACTGACGGCTATGGCTACACCTTC. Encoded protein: CASSLALTDGYGYTF.

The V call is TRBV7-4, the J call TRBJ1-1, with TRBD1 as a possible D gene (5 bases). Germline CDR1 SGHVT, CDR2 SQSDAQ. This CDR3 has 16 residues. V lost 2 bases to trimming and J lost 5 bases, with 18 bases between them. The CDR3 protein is CASSLRHGTGETEAFF. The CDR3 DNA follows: TGTGCCAGCAGCTTAAGGCATGGGACGGGTGAGACTGAAGCTTTCTTT. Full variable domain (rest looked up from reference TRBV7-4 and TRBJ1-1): GAGVSQSPRYKVAKRGRDVALRCDSISGHVTLYWYRQTLGQGSEVLTYSQSDAQRDKSGRPSGRFSAERPERSVSTLKIQRTEQGDSAVYLCASSLRHGTGETEAFFGQGTRLTVV.

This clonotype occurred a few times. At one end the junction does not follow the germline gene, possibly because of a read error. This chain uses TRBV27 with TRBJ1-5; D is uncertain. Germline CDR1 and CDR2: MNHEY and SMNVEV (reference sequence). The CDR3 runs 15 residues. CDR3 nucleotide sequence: TGTGCCAGCAGTTCTATTGTGAGTAGCGATCAGCCCCAGCATTTT. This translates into CASSSIVSSDQPQHF.

The CDR3 spells CASSLWGREGTEAFF. In DNA form, the CDR3 reads TGTGCCAGCAGCCTTTGGGGCAGGGAGGGGACTGAAGCTTTCTTT. The chain employs TRBV11-2 and TRBJ1-1, with a possible D match to TRBD1 (5 bases). Germline values: CDR1 SGHAT, CDR2 FQNNGV. The CDR3 is made up of 15 amino acids. The V end was cut by 5 bases, the J end by 5 bases, with 18 bases between.

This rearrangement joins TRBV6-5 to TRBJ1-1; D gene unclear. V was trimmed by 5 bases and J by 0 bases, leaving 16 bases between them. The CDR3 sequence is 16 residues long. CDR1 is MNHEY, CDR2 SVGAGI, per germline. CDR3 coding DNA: TGTGCCAGCAGTCCACTTAATACACTACTGAACACTGAAGCTTTCTTT. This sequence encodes CASSPLNTLLNTEAFF.

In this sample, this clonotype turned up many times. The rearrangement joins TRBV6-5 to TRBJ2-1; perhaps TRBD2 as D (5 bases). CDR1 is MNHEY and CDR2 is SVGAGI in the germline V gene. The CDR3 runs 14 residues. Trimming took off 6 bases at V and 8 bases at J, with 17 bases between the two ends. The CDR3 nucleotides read TGTGCCAGCAGCATAAGGAGGCCTGGGGATGAGCAGTTCTTC. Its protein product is CASSIRRPGDEQFF.

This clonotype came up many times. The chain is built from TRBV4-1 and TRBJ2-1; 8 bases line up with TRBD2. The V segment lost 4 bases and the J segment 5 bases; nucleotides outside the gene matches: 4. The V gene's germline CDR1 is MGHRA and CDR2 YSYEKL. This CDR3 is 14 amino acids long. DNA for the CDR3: TGCGCCAGCAGCCCTGGACTAGCCAACAATGAGCAGTTCTTC. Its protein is CASSPGLANNEQFF.

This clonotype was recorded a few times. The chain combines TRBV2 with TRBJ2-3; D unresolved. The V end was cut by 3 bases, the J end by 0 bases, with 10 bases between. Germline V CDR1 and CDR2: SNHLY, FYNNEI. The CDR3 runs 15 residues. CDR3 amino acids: CASSDVLISTDTQYF. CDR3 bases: TGTGCCAGCAGTGATGTCCTAATTAGCACAGATACGCAGTATTTT.

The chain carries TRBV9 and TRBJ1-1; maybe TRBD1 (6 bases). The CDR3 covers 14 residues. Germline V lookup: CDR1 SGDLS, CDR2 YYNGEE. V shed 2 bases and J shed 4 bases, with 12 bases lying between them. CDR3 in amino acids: CASSVTGTPTEAFF. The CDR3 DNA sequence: TGTGCCAGCAGCGTCACAGGGACCCCCACTGAAGCTTTCTTT.

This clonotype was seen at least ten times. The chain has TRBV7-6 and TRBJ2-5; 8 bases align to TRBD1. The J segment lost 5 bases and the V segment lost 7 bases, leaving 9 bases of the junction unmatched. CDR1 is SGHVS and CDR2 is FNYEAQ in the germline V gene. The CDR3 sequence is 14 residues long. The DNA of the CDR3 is TGTGCCAGCACCCCGGACAGGGCCGGGGAGACCCAGTACTTC. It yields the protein CASTPDRAGETQYF.

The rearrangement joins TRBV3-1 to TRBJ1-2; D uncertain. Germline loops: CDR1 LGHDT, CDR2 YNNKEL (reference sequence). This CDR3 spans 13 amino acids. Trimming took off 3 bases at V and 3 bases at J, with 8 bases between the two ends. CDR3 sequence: CASSHRADYGYTF. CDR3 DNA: TGTGCCAGCAGCCATAGAGCGGACTATGGCTACACCTTC.

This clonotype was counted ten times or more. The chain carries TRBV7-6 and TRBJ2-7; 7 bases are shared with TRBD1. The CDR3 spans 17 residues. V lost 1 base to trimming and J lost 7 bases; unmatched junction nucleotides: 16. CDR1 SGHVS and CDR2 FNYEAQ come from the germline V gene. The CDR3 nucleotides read TGTGCCAGCAGCTTAGAGGACAGGTCGGTCCGTTTTGGGGAGCAGTACTTC. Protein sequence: CASSLEDRSVRFGEQYF.